This T cell receptor (beta chain) emerged from a study of T cell repertoires in cytomegalovirus infection. For the study at large: Both a matching HLA type and CMV infection were indicated by public TCR beta signatures. Points from the study as a whole: HLA-C-restricted CMV-specific TCR beta clonotypes were dominant in the ex vivo response.

The CDR3 is made up of 12 amino acids. The germline V gene has CDR1 MNHNY and CDR2 SVGAGI (reference sequence). Deletions cut 11 bases from V and 4 bases from J, with 14 bases between. Concerning this clonotype itself: As yet, its antigen is unknown.

One entry per CDR3 protein results from TCRdb running MiXCR on the reads. Among some 450,000 distinct CDR3 sequences listed, around 32% were seen once. This chain links TRBV6-6 with TRBJ1-2; D is undetermined. This clonotype was sampled from a human donor in good health (CMV status not recorded). Some clones in this sample may be carry-over from other donors' samples. Material: PBMCs. CDR3 sequence: CAVLAWGYGYTF. The DNA for the CDR3 is TGTGCCGTCCTTGCTTGGGGCTATGGCTACACCTTC.